This TCR beta chain came from a study of T cells in Graves' hyperthyroidism and ophthalmopathy. TCR beta CDR3 region amplification was performed from RNA transcripts. The HTBI primer set served for first-round RT-PCR of the TCR CDR3. MiXCR, run by TCRdb on the multiplex PCR reads, gives a single entry per CDR3 protein. Of hundreds of thousands of distinct CDR3 sequences listed, 12% to 15% are singletons. Germline CDR1 reads LGHDT; CDR2 reads YNNKEL (reference sequence). Trimming stripped 2 bases from V and 0 bases from J, with 5 bases between. CDR3 length: 14 amino acids. Graves' hyperthyroidism was deemed stable absent ophthalmopathy progression within 18 months. Diagnoses were established using clinical symptoms, serum thyroxine and TRAb, thyroid ultrasound and orbital computed tomography.

The V call is TRBV3-1, the J call TRBJ1-3, with unresolved D. The sequenced sample was blood. The sequence came from a woman aged 18-30 years with Graves' hyperthyroidism. CDR3 sequence: CASSQTDSGNTIYF. DNA for the CDR3: TGTGCCAGCAGCCAAACAGACTCTGGAAACACCATATATTTT. Based on the CDR3 plus reference TRBV3-1 and TRBJ1-3, the full variable domain is DTAVSQTPKYLVTQMGNDKSIKCEQNLGHDTMYWYKQDSKKFLKIMFSYNNKELIINETVPNRFSPKSPDKAHLNLHINSLELGDSAVYFCASSQTDSGNTIYFGEGSWLTVV.